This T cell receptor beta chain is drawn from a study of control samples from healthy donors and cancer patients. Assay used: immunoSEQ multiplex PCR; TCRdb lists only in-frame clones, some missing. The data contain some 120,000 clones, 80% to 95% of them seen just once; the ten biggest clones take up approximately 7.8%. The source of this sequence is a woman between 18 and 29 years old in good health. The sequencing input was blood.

CDR3 nucleotide sequence: TGTGCCAGCAGCTTTGTGGCTATTAGCAATGAGCAGTTCTTC. Encoded protein: CASSFVAISNEQFF. This chain connects TRBV7-2 to TRBJ2-1; D gene ambiguous. The germline CDR1 and CDR2 sequences are SGHTA and FQGNSA. This CDR3 has 14 amino acids. Between the trimmed V and J ends, which lost 3 bases and 6 bases, there was a span of 12 bases.